A single sample gave rise to the 30 T cell receptor beta chains below, sequenced in a study of CD8 T cells in Susac syndrome. The authors reverse transcribed roughly 0.5 to 1 ug RNA with random hexamers. TCRdb re-analysed the immunoSEQ multiplex PCR reads in MiXCR, keeping a single row per CDR3 protein. This table has a few hundred thousand distinct CDR3 sequences, 95% appearing once. Sample: CD4+ T cells from PBMCs. The receptors stem from a human donor with multiple sclerosis.

The J gene is TRBJ2-2, the V gene TRBV29-1; D uncertain. Germline CDR1 is SQVTM and CDR2 is ANQGSEA. The CDR3 has 18 amino acids. V lost 1 base, J lost 4 bases, and 22 bases lay in between. CDR3: CSVEGKVPVPYLTGELFF. CDR3 DNA sequence: TGCAGCGTTGAAGGGAAAGTACCGGTACCGTACCTCACCGGGGAGCTGTTTTTT.

The chain combines TRBV5-1 with TRBJ1-6; D is perhaps TRBD1 (5 bases). The CDR3 is 13 amino acids. V was shortened by 5 bases and J by 13 bases, with 16 bases between the two germline ends. CDR1 is SGHRS, CDR2 YFSETQ, per germline. CDR3 sequence reads: CASRSRGESPLHF. Here the CDR3 DNA reads TGCGCCAGCAGAAGCCGGGGGGAATCGCCCCTCCACTTT.

The chain joins TRBV30 to TRBJ2-5, with D possibly being TRBD2 (6 bases). Germline CDR1 is GTSNPN and CDR2 is SVGIG (reference sequence). V was pared by 5 bases and J by 9 bases, with 10 bases between. CDR3 length: 10 amino acids. Written as DNA, the CDR3 is TGTGCCTGGGAGGGGACTTCCCAGTACTTC. Protein product: CAWEGTSQYF.

The chain couples TRBV15 to TRBJ2-7; tentatively, D is TRBD2 (5 bases). Deletions cut 0 bases from V and 9 bases from J, with 9 bases between. This CDR3 comprises 12 residues. CDR1 is LNHNV, CDR2 YYDKDF, per germline (reference sequence). The CDR3 is CATSRDTGRQYF. The CDR3 nucleotides read TGTGCCACCAGCAGAGATACGGGAAGGCAGTACTTC.

The chain joins TRBV7-9 to TRBJ2-1, with D unclear. Germline CDR1 is SEHNR and CDR2 is FQNEAQ (reference sequence). The CDR3 has 14 residues. Trimming stripped 5 bases from V and 0 bases from J, with 8 bases between. CDR3 bases: TGTGCCAGCAGCCAGGCCAACTCCTACAATGAGCAGTTCTTC. This codes for CASSQANSYNEQFF.

The rearrangement links TRBV7-9 to TRBJ2-7; D gene uncertain. The CDR3 has 14 amino acids. Germline CDR1 is SEHNR and CDR2 is FQNEAQ (reference sequence). V gave up 5 bases and J gave up 0 bases, with 11 bases separating them. In nucleotides, the CDR3 is TGTGCCAGCAGCCCCGCACCCCCCTCCTACGAGCAGTACTTC. Translation gives CASSPAPPSYEQYF.

The V call is TRBV3-1, the J call TRBJ2-1, with D possibly being TRBD2 (5 bases). Between the trimmed V and J ends, which lost 4 bases and 9 bases, there was a span of 16 bases. The CDR3 runs to 14 residues. Looked up from germline, CDR1 is LGHDT and CDR2 is YNNKEL (reference sequence). The CDR3 DNA is TGTGCCAGCAGCCTGGGGAGCGAGGTGCGTGAGCAGTTCTTC. Its translation: CASSLGSEVREQFF.

The rearrangement uses TRBV3-1 and TRBJ2-3; D call uncertain. V lost 1 base, J lost 4 bases, and 6 bases lay in between. CDR1 is LGHDT and CDR2 is YNNKEL in the germline V gene (reference sequence). CDR3 size: 13 residues. Written as DNA, the CDR3 is TGTGCCAGCAGCCAAGCGAGGTCAGATACGCAGTATTTT. Translated: CASSQARSDTQYF.

The rearrangement links TRBV12-3 or TRBV12-4 to TRBJ1-6; no firm D call. The V end was cut by 3 bases, the J end by 8 bases, with 11 bases between. This CDR3 comprises 14 residues. Written as DNA, the CDR3 is TGTGCCAGCAGTTTTGAGCTGCGACATTCACCCCTCCACTTT. Translating it yields CASSFELRHSPLHF.

This chain uses TRBV7-6 with TRBJ1-1; D not resolved. CDR1 is SGHVS, CDR2 FNYEAQ, per germline. The CDR3 sequence is 16 residues long. The V and J ends lost 7 bases and 3 bases respectively, with 21 bases between them. The CDR3 here is CASTPSPPLGYTEAFF. The CDR3 DNA follows: TGTGCCAGCACCCCAAGTCCTCCTTTGGGGTACACTGAAGCTTTCTTT. The entire variable domain, with the rest obtained from reference TRBV7-6 and TRBJ1-1, is as follows: GAGVSQSPRYKVTKRGQDVALRCDPISGHVSLYWYRQALGQGPEFLTYFNYEAQQDKSGLPNDRFSAERPEGSISTLTIQRTEQRDSAMYRCASTPSPPLGYTEAFFGQGTRLTVV.

The chain links TRBV30 to TRBJ2-6; D possibly uses TRBD1 or TRBD2 (5 bases each). Germline CDR1 and CDR2: GTSNPN and SVGIG (reference sequence). The V end lost 8 bases, the J end lost 4 bases, and 9 bases lay between the germline ends. This CDR3 spans 12 amino acids. CDR3 protein: CAGGPGANVLTF. Written as DNA, the CDR3 is TGTGCCGGGGGACCCGGGGCCAACGTCCTGACTTTC.

The rearrangement joins TRBV27 to TRBJ1-5, with D uncertain. V was clipped by 5 bases and J by 9 bases, with 14 bases between them. Germline V gives CDR1 MNHEY, CDR2 SMNVEV (reference sequence). This CDR3 region has 13 residues. The CDR3 DNA reads as TGTGCCAGCAGTAGAGAGCCCAAGGCGCCCCAGCATTTT. It codes for CASSREPKAPQHF.

The rearrangement uses TRBV20-1 and TRBJ2-7, with a tentative D call TRBD1 (6 bases). The CDR3 has 15 residues. The V end lost 0 bases, the J end lost 3 bases, and 15 bases lay between the germline ends. The germline CDR1 and CDR2 sequences are DFQATT and SNEGSKA (reference sequence). CDR3 sequence: CSARETGSQGYEQYF. Here the CDR3 DNA reads TGCAGTGCTAGAGAAACAGGGTCACAGGGCTACGAGCAGTACTTC.

The gene calls are TRBV20-1 and TRBJ2-3; weak D call: TRBD1 (5 bases). CDR1 is DFQATT, CDR2 SNEGSKA, per germline (reference sequence). Trimming cost V 4 bases and J 3 bases, with 17 bases left between them. This CDR3 spans 15 amino acids. The CDR3 DNA reads TGCAGTGCTACCCGCAGCAGGGAATGGACAGATACGCAGTATTTT. Translation: CSATRSREWTDTQYF.

The gene calls are TRBV27 and TRBJ1-2, with TRBD1 identical over 7 bases. V was pared by 7 bases and J by 0 bases, with 8 bases of the junction left unmatched. This CDR3 contains 15 residues. CDR1 is MNHEY, CDR2 SMNVEV, per germline (reference sequence). CDR3 sequence: CASTLPGQSNYGYTF. The CDR3 nucleotides read TGTGCCAGCACCCTACCGGGACAGTCTAACTATGGCTACACCTTC.

Only one count was recorded for this clonotype. J is TRBJ1-1 and V is TRBV30, with 7 bases that match TRBD1. V was clipped by 1 base and J by 7 bases; unmatched bases: 6. The CDR3 length is 13 residues. Germline assignment: CDR1 GTSNPN and CDR2 SVGIG (reference sequence). The CDR3 nucleotides are TGTGCCTGGAGTGATCTCAGGGGGGGTGAAGCTTTCTTT. This sequence encodes CAWSDLRGGEAFF.

This chain connects TRBV9 to TRBJ2-7, with TRBD1 matching over 10 bases. This CDR3 is built from 15 residues. V dropped 4 bases and J dropped 2; count of bases not matched to a gene: 6. Germline V gives CDR1 SGDLS, CDR2 YYNGEE. The CDR3: CASSTRDRGPYEQYF. The DNA of the CDR3 is TGTGCCAGCAGCACCCGGGACAGGGGTCCCTACGAGCAGTACTTC.

V is TRBV3-1 and J is TRBJ1-2; D is ambiguous. The CDR3 is 14 amino acids. Germline values: CDR1 LGHDT, CDR2 YNNKEL (reference sequence). Trimming cost V 1 base and J 6 bases, with 12 bases left between them. The DNA of the CDR3 is TGTGCCAGCAGCCAAGGGGAGTATGTCAATGGCTACACCTTC. The encoded protein is CASSQGEYVNGYTF.

The chain employs TRBV2 and TRBJ2-5, with 9 nucleotides matching TRBD1. After removal of 6 bases from V and 5 bases from J, the junction contained 10 bases not matched to a gene. Looked up from germline, CDR1 is SNHLY and CDR2 is FYNNEI. The CDR3 is made up of 15 amino acids. The CDR3 is CASRGYRGHLETQYF. CDR3 DNA sequence: TGTGCCAGCAGAGGATACAGGGGGCATCTGGAGACCCAGTACTTC.

V and J are TRBV6-6 and TRBJ2-6; D gene ambiguous. The CDR3 totals 15 residues. The germline gives CDR1 MNHNY, CDR2 SVGAGI (reference sequence). V was clipped by 0 bases and J by 0 bases, with 3 bases between them. CDR3 sequence: CASSYSSSGANVLTF. The CDR3 DNA reads TGTGCCAGCAGTTACTCGAGCTCTGGGGCCAACGTCCTGACTTTC.

This rearrangement joins TRBV29-1 to TRBJ2-3, with 7 bases aligning to TRBD1. Germline CDR1 reads SQVTM; CDR2 reads ANQGSEA. This CDR3 has 13 amino acids. Trimming took 6 bases from V and 6 from J; bases not matched to a gene: 9. The CDR3 sequence is CSVRTGGSDTQYF. DNA for the CDR3: TGCAGCGTACGGACAGGTGGTTCGGATACGCAGTATTTT.

This clonotype was seen once. The chain joins TRBV2 to TRBJ2-1, with D unclear. The ends were cut back, 6 bases at V and 6 bases at J, with 12 bases in the middle. CDR1 is SNHLY, CDR2 FYNNEI, per germline. The CDR3 consists of 13 residues. CDR3 DNA sequence: TGTGCCAGCAGGCAATCCGGTGGCAATGAGCAGTTCTTC. Encoded protein: CASRQSGGNEQFF.

The chain carries TRBV3-1 and TRBJ2-1; D not resolved. Germline V lookup: CDR1 LGHDT, CDR2 YNNKEL (reference sequence). CDR3 length equals 13 residues. Between the trimmed V and J ends, which lost 4 bases and 8 bases, there was a span of 12 bases. The chain's CDR3 is CASSPYRQDEQFF. As DNA, the CDR3 is TGTGCCAGCAGCCCCTACCGGCAGGATGAGCAGTTCTTC.

In the case of this clonotype: One junction end does not reproduce the germline sequence, and a read error may be involved. The V gene is TRBV6-2 or TRBV6-3, the J gene TRBJ2-5; 8 bases are shared with TRBD2. Germline V gene data show CDR1 as MNHEY and CDR2 as SVGEGT. The CDR3 loop spans 12 amino acids. In DNA, the CDR3 is TGTGCCAGCAGAGAGGAGCGGGGGCGCCTGAACTTC. It yields the protein CASREERGRLNF.

The table lists this clonotype with a count of one. The chain uses TRBV19 and TRBJ1-5; 8 bases align to TRBD1. CDR1 and CDR2 (germline): LNHDA, SQIVND (reference sequence). The CDR3 sequence is 14 residues long. V lost 5 bases and J lost 5; bases outside the gene matches: 5. Here the CDR3 reads CASSRTGSDQPQHF. DNA for the CDR3: TGTGCCAGTAGTCGGACAGGGTCGGATCAGCCCCAGCATTTT. Variable domain in full (rest from reference TRBV19 and TRBJ1-5): DGGITQSPKYLFRKEGQNVTLSCEQNLNHDAMYWYRQDPGQGLRLIYYSQIVNDFQKGDIAEGYSVSREKKESFPLTVTSAQKNPTAFYLCASSRTGSDQPQHFGDGTRLSIL.

The chain combines TRBV20-1 with TRBJ2-7; no clear D. The V end was cut by 6 bases, the J end by 3 bases, with 9 bases between. This CDR3 is built from 11 residues. CDR1 is DFQATT, CDR2 SNEGSKA, per germline (reference sequence). CDR3: CSASYSYEQYF. As DNA, the CDR3 is TGCAGTGCGAGCTACAGCTACGAGCAGTACTTC.

The V call is TRBV13, the J call TRBJ1-5; D is uncertain. Trimming cost V 3 bases and J 7 bases, with 10 bases left between them. The CDR3 runs 13 residues. Germline V gene sequence: CDR1 PRHDT, CDR2 FYEKMQ (reference sequence). CDR3 in DNA: TGTGCCAGCAGCTTTTCGGGAACCCAGCCCCAGCATTTT. Translating it yields CASSFSGTQPQHF. The variable domain in full, with the rest retrieved from reference TRBV13 and TRBJ1-5, is AAGVIQSPRHLIKEKRETATLKCYPIPRHDTVYWYQQGPGQDPQFLISFYEKMQSDKGSIPDRFSAQQFSDYHSELNMSSLELGDSALYFCASSFSGTQPQHFGDGTRLSIL.

This chain joins TRBV29-1 and TRBJ2-3, with D possibly being TRBD2 (6 bases). V lost 3 bases and J lost 2, with 15 bases in between. The CDR3 consists of 15 residues. Germline CDR1 SQVTM, CDR2 ANQGSEA. CDR3 in DNA: TGCAGCGTTGACGCTGGGACTGGGCACACAGATACGCAGTATTTT. It encodes CSVDAGTGHTDTQYF.

The chain combines TRBV20-1 with TRBJ2-5; D uncertain. Germline lookup yields CDR1 DFQATT and CDR2 SNEGSKA (reference sequence). This CDR3 spans 11 amino acids. The V gene lost 6 bases and the J gene lost 2 bases, with 7 bases spanning the gap. The CDR3 is CSAASQETQYF. CDR3 DNA sequence: TGCAGTGCCGCCTCACAAGAGACCCAGTACTTC.

This rearrangement joins TRBV12-3 or TRBV12-4 to TRBJ2-2, with 8 positions matching TRBD2. V was clipped by 2 bases and J by 2 bases; unmatched bases: 4. The CDR3 extends over 16 amino acids. In DNA form, the CDR3 reads TGTGCCAGCAGTTTATGGGGACTAGATAACACCGGGGAGCTGTTTTTT. Translation gives CASSLWGLDNTGELFF.